The present TCR beta chain was sequenced within a study of neurological immune-mediated disorders. The germline V gene encodes CDR1 MDHEN and CDR2 SYDVKM. V lost 6 bases to trimming and J lost 4 bases; unmatched junction nucleotides: 11. The CDR3 runs 15 residues. This clonotype is termed medium-sized. TCRdb passed the 5' RACE reads through MiXCR, listing each CDR3 protein once. The sample has about 50,000 distinct CDR3 sequences, 10% to 13% seen once; the top ten hold roughly 5.3%. V gene TRBV28 combines with J gene TRBJ2-7; 8 nucleotides align to TRBD2. The sequenced sample was PBMCs. The sequence was obtained from a man between 65 and 85 years old with HTLV-1-associated myelopathy (HAM/TSP). The CDR3 sequence is CASRETDGLAYEQYF. CDR3 coding DNA: TGTGCCAGCAGGGAGACTGACGGACTAGCTTACGAGCAGTACTTC.